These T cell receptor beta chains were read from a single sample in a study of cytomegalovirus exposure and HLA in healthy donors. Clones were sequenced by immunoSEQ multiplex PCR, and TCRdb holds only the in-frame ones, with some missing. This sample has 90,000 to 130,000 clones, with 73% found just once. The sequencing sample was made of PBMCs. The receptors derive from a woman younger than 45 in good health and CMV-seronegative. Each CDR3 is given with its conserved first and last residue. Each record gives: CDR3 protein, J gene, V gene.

CASSLRTGGPNEQFF,TRBJ2-1,TRBV27
CASSLLPLTGNEQFF,TRBJ2-1,TRBV7-6
CASSPRGIAGAPDTQYF,TRBJ2-3,TRBV5-1
CASTEAGGKDTEAFF,TRBJ1-1,TRBV19
CASSVGQLVDYGYTF,TRBJ1-2,TRBV9
CASSEAQGARVYTF,TRBJ1-2,TRBV2
CASSRSPPGDRGEKLFF,TRBJ1-4,TRBV4-3
CASTANTGELFF,TRBJ2-2,TRBV6-5
CAWKLGGYGTEAFF,TRBJ1-1,TRBV30
CASRLAGQETQYF,TRBJ2-5,TRBV7-7
CSVEEGTDYEQYF,TRBJ2-7,TRBV29-1
CASGASGTHQFF,TRBJ2-1,TRBV27
CASSQTDSYSNQPQHF,TRBJ1-5,TRBV2
CASSYSATGNYGYTF,TRBJ1-2,TRBV6-5
CASSEASGGSYQPQHF,TRBJ1-5,TRBV6-1
CASSRAPINQNTEAFF,TRBJ1-1,TRBV19
CASSPLPGRPGEETQYF,TRBJ2-5,TRBV5-1
CASSQVDSSWETQYF,TRBJ2-5,TRBV4-1
CASSFGVRYEQYF,TRBJ2-7,TRBV5-6
CASSALIAGVANEQFF,TRBJ2-1,TRBV11-1
CASSMGAGDEKLFF,TRBJ1-4,TRBV19
CASSLGGETEAFF,TRBJ1-1,TRBV7-9
CASATGGTEAFF,TRBJ1-1,TRBV27
CASSWGTSGVRELFF,TRBJ2-2,TRBV5-5
CASSLSSGGRGYGYTF,TRBJ1-2,TRBV4-3
CASGRGNTEAFF,TRBJ1-1,TRBV7-9
CASSDPTATYNEQFF,TRBJ2-1,TRBV2
CASSSGSGTEAFF,TRBJ1-1,TRBV27
CASSPPPAGGRTEAFF,TRBJ1-1,TRBV27
CASSIGGGTEAFF,TRBJ1-1,TRBV19
CASTGGEDYGYTF,TRBJ1-2,TRBV27
CASSPELGGYTF,TRBJ1-2,TRBV5-1
CASRPTENYGYTF,TRBJ1-2,TRBV27
CASSLVAGPPQKLFF,TRBJ1-4,TRBV5-6
CASSSEGTGGEKLFF,TRBJ1-4,TRBV5-6
CATGTGTGDGYTF,TRBJ1-2,TRBV5-1
CASSYTGNQPQHF,TRBJ1-5,TRBV27